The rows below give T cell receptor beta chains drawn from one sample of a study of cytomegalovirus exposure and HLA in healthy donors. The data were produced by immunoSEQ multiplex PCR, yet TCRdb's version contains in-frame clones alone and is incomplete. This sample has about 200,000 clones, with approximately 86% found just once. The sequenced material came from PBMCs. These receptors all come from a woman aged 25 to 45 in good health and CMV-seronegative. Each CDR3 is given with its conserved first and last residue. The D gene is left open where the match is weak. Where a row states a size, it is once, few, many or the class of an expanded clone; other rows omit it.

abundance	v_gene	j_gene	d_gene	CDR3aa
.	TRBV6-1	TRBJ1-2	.	CASRPTSGVYGYTF
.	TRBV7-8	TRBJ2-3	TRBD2	CASSFLSSGGGTDTQYF
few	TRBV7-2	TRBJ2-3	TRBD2	CASSLFGLAATDTQYF
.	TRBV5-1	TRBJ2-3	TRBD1	CASSWTGDTDTQYF
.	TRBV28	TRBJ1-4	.	CASNTPRRANEKLFF
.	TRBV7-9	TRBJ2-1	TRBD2	CASSPVLAPRPYNEQFF
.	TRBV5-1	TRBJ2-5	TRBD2	CASSVPGLGETQYF
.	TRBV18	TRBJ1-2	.	CASSPPVPRNYGYTF
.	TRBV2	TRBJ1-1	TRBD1	CASSLTGMNTEAFF
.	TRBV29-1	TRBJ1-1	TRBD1	CSVETGGNTEAFF
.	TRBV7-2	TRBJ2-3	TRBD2	CASSLVAGEVDTQYF
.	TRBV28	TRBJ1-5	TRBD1	CASSLKAWTGDQPQHF
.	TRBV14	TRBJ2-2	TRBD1	CASSQVWDRRSPGELFF
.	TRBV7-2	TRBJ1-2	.	CASSSSGGPHGYTF
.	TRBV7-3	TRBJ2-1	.	CASSPTAGRTQFF
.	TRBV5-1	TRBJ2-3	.	CASSPASAGTQYF
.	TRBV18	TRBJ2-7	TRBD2	CASSPPPGGRMYEQYF
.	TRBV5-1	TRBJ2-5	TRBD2	CASSFRTSGGETQYF
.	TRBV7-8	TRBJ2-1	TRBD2	CASSPSGGASYNEQFF
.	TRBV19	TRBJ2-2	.	CAARGETSNTGELFF
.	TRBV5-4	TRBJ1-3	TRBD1	CASSFNLHGQGIGNTIYF
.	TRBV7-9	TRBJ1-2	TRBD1	CASTWTGTPNYGYTF
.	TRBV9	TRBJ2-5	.	CASSVGLAQETQYF
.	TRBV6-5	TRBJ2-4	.	CASQVGQTQNIQYF
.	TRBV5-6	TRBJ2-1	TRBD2	CASSSAGGYNEQFF
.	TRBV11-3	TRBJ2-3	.	CASSYERADTQYF
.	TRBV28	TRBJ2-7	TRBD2	CASSLSGGGYEQYF
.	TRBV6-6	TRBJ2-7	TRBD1	CASSYSTGQGYEQYF
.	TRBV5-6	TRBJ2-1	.	CASSILQHEQFF
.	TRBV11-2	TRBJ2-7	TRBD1	CASSSGVGQGRIYEQYF
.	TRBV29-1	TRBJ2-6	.	CSVQGSGANVLTF
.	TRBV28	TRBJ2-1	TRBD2	CASSLPAGGRYEQFF
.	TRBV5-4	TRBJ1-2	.	CASSLTVYGYTF
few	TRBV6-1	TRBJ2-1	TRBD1	CASSEGGQHNEQFF
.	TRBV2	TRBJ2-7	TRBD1	CASKEYGQGSSYEQYF
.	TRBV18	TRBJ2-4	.	CASSPMIGQTKNIQYF
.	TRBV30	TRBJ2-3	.	CAWSVARATDTQYF
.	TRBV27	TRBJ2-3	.	CASSSNLVVTPNTQYF
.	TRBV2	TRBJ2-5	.	CASHREVGETQYF
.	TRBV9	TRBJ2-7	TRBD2	CASSAGLASEQYF
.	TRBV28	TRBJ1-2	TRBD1	CASSLADRGADGYTF